These T cell receptor beta chains were read from a single sample in a study of the immune and genomic landscape of osteosarcoma. The protocol was immunoSEQ multiplex PCR, while the TCRdb copy is restricted to in-frame clones and leaves out a portion. The repertoire includes fewer than 6,000 clones, over 65% of them detected once, and under 7.5% sits in the top ten. Sequencing used osteosarcoma tumor tissue from the lung. The receptors originated from a human donor with osteosarcoma. CDR3s include the opening cysteine and the closing phenylalanine or tryptophan. D genes are given only for firm matches. Clone size appears in some rows only: once, few, many, or a class for an expanded clone.

j_call | clone_size | v_call | d_call | cdr3_aa | cdr3_nt
TRBJ2-5 | - | TRBV10-3 | - | CAISEPNRYQETQYF | TGTGCCATCAGTGAGCCGAACAGGTACCAAGAGACCCAGTACTTC
TRBJ1-1 | - | TRBV19 | - | CASSSQQGTNTEAFF | TGTGCCAGTAGTTCCCAACAGGGAACGAACACTGAAGCTTTCTTT
TRBJ2-6 | - | TRBV4-3 | - | CASSQDAGSGANVLTF | TGCGCCAGCAGCCAAGATGCGGGCTCTGGGGCCAACGTCCTGACTTTC
TRBJ1-2 | - | TRBV10-3 | - | CAIASAPLYGYTF | TGTGCCATCGCAAGTGCCCCTCTCTATGGCTACACCTTC
TRBJ2-2 | - | TRBV25-1 | TRBD2 | CASSSLAALNTGELFF | TGTGCCAGCAGTTCCCTAGCGGCCCTGAACACCGGGGAGCTGTTTTTT
TRBJ2-2 | - | TRBV14 | - | CASSQQPGRTGELFF | TGTGCCAGCAGCCAGCAGCCGGGACGCACTGGGGAGCTGTTTTTT
TRBJ1-5 | few | TRBV7-2 | - | CASSLAGNSNQPQHF | TGTGCCAGCAGCTTAGCAGGGAATAGCAATCAGCCCCAGCATTTT
TRBJ1-4 | few | TRBV2 | - | CASSRQRANEKLFF | TGTGCCAGCAGTAGACAGAGAGCTAATGAAAAACTGTTTTTT
TRBJ1-1 | - | TRBV18 | - | CASSTFGSIEAFF | TGTGCCAGCTCCACTTTCGGGAGTATTGAAGCTTTCTTT
TRBJ2-7 | - | TRBV2 | - | CASSVGGGFYEQYF | TGTGCCAGCAGTGTTGGTGGGGGGTTCTACGAGCAGTACTTC
TRBJ2-7 | - | TRBV7-9 | - | CASSLGWGRLDSSYEQYF | TGTGCCAGCAGCTTAGGTTGGGGAAGGCTTGACAGTAGCTACGAGCAGTACTTC
TRBJ1-5 | - | TRBV13 | - | CASSLGHNQPQHF | TGTGCCAGCAGCTTAGGACACAATCAGCCCCAGCATTTT
TRBJ2-1 | - | TRBV30 | - | CAWASPLLSYNEQFF | TGTGCCTGGGCCAGTCCCCTGCTCTCCTACAATGAGCAGTTCTTC
TRBJ1-5 | - | TRBV7-9 | TRBD1 | CASSLTGNQPQHF | TGTGCCAGCAGCTTGACAGGGAATCAGCCCCAGCATTTT
TRBJ1-5 | - | TRBV6-5 | - | CASSYSGGNQPQHF | TGTGCCAGCAGTTACTCAGGGGGCAATCAGCCCCAGCATTTT
TRBJ2-7 | - | TRBV7-3 | TRBD1 | CASSLGTGDEQYF | TGTGCCAGCAGCTTAGGGACAGGGGACGAGCAGTACTTC
TRBJ1-2 | - | TRBV11-2 | - | CASSLDVWKTNYGYTF | TGTGCCAGCAGCTTAGATGTTTGGAAAACTAACTATGGCTACACCTTC
TRBJ2-1 | - | TRBV7-3 | TRBD2 | CASSLRASGLNEQFF | TGTGCCAGCAGCTTAAGGGCTAGCGGATTGAATGAGCAGTTCTTC
TRBJ2-7 | once | TRBV11-2 | TRBD2 | CASSLFGGSSYEQYF | TGTGCCAGCAGCTTATTCGGCGGGAGTTCCTACGAGCAGTACTTC
TRBJ2-1 | - | TRBV10-3 | TRBD2 | CAVDAGTSGDREQFF | TGTGCCGTCGATGCAGGGACTAGCGGGGACAGGGAGCAGTTCTTC
TRBJ1-3 | - | TRBV6-6 | - | CASSLGFRNTIYF | TGTGCCAGCAGTTTGGGGTTCCGAAACACCATATATTTT
TRBJ2-7 | - | TRBV7-2 | - | CASSSPGRGYEQYF | TGTGCCAGCAGCTCTCCGGGACGAGGGTACGAGCAGTACTTC
TRBJ2-4 | - | TRBV5-1 | TRBD1 | CASSATGATKNIQYF | TGCGCCAGCAGCGCGACAGGGGCGACCAAAAACATTCAGTACTTC
TRBJ1-2 | - | TRBV4-1 | TRBD1 | CASSRSQGADGYTF | TGCGCCAGCAGCCGATCCCAGGGGGCGGATGGCTACACCTTC
TRBJ2-3 | - | TRBV7-9 | - | CASTLPRSGHTDTQYF | TGTGCCAGCACCCTTCCACGCTCGGGGCACACAGATACGCAGTATTTT
TRBJ2-3 | once | TRBV9 | - | CASSSSGTQYF | TGTGCCAGCAGCTCCAGCGGTACGCAGTATTTT
TRBJ1-1 | - | TRBV7-3 | - | CASSFQRNTEAFF | TGTGCCAGCAGCTTCCAGAGGAACACTGAAGCTTTCTTT
TRBJ2-7 | few | TRBV11-2 | TRBD2 | CASSSLAGMNNEQYF | TGTGCCAGCAGCTCCTTAGCGGGAATGAACAACGAGCAGTACTTC
TRBJ2-2 | - | TRBV28 | - | CASTRPYGGSNTGELFF | TGTGCCAGCACCCGCCCCTACGGGGGCTCGAACACCGGGGAGCTGTTTTTT
TRBJ2-7 | few | TRBV6-5 | - | CASSYVARVVQYF | TGTGCCAGCAGTTACGTCGCGAGGGTGGTGCAGTACTTC
TRBJ2-2 | - | TRBV7-2 | TRBD2 | CASSPGLAGSEELFF | TGTGCCAGCAGCCCCGGACTAGCGGGGAGCGAGGAGCTGTTTTTT
TRBJ2-7 | - | TRBV6-5 | - | CASGRFIGFDEQYF | TGTGCCAGCGGTCGATTCATCGGGTTCGACGAGCAGTACTTC
TRBJ2-3 | - | TRBV29-1 | - | CSVEAGTDTQYF | TGCAGCGTTGAGGCAGGGACAGATACGCAGTATTTT
TRBJ2-1 | few | TRBV7-9 | - | CASSLGSRVHEQFF | TGTGCCAGCAGCTTGGGGTCTAGGGTCCATGAGCAGTTCTTC
TRBJ2-5 | - | TRBV5-1 | - | CASSLTSLETQYF | TGCGCCAGCAGCTTGACTAGCCTAGAGACCCAGTACTTC
TRBJ2-3 | - | TRBV27 | - | CASSLADTQYF | TGTGCCAGCAGTTTGGCAGATACGCAGTATTTT
TRBJ2-5 | - | TRBV5-6 | TRBD2 | CASSLWLAGVRETQYF | TGTGCCAGCAGCTTGTGGCTAGCGGGAGTACGGGAGACCCAGTACTTC
TRBJ2-5 | - | TRBV5-6 | - | CASSLDLQRRMETQYF | TGTGCCAGCAGCTTGGACTTGCAAAGGCGCATGGAGACCCAGTACTTC
TRBJ1-2 | large | TRBV7-9 | TRBD1 | CASSPATGGGLDGYTF | TGTGCCAGCAGCCCCGCCACAGGGGGTGGATTGGATGGCTACACCTTC
TRBJ1-4 | - | TRBV25-1 | - | CASSERWGYNEKLFF | TGTGCCAGCAGTGAACGATGGGGCTATAATGAAAAACTGTTTTTT
TRBJ1-2 | few | TRBV7-9 | TRBD1 | CASSYLNRGNDYGYTF | TGTGCCAGCAGCTATCTTAACAGGGGGAATGACTATGGCTACACCTTC
TRBJ2-1 | - | TRBV27 | TRBD1 | CASSPGTGFGEQFF | TGTGCCAGCAGCCCCGGGACAGGGTTTGGTGAGCAGTTCTTC
TRBJ1-3 | - | TRBV30 | TRBD1 | CAWSAGQAGRNTIYF | TGTGCCTGGAGTGCGGGACAGGCCGGGAGAAACACCATATATTTT
TRBJ2-3 | - | TRBV6-1 | TRBD2 | CASSEKLAGPTDTQYF | TGTGCCAGCAGTGAAAAACTAGCGGGCCCCACAGATACGCAGTATTTT
TRBJ2-1 | - | TRBV27 | TRBD1 | CASSFLGGHDYNEQFF | TGTGCCAGCAGCTTCCTAGGGGGCCATGATTACAATGAGCAGTTCTTC
TRBJ1-5 | - | TRBV27 | - | CASGQQGYNQPQHF | TGTGCCAGCGGCCAACAGGGTTACAATCAGCCCCAGCATTTT